These 17 T cell receptor beta chains were sequenced from one sample in a study of T-cell memory formation after mild COVID-19. TCRdb processed the 5' RACE reads anew with MiXCR; each CDR3 protein has one entry. The table shows about 450,000 distinct CDR3 sequences, with about 22% occurring only once. Sequenced: PBMCs or a T cell subset sorted from them (not recorded which). The receptor set was obtained from an adult woman who had mild COVID-19 (a few samples of this study predate the infection). Cell type and time point are not known.

A few counts support this clonotype. This rearrangement joins TRBV12-3 or TRBV12-4 to TRBJ1-2, with D perhaps TRBD1 (5 bases). This CDR3 has 15 amino acids. Deletions cut 5 bases from V and 8 bases from J, with 21 bases between. This CDR3 reads CASSVLRNPGGGYTF. The CDR3 coding sequence is TGTGCCAGCAGTGTCCTGCGAAATCCTGGGGGAGGCTACACCTTC.

The rearrangement uses TRBV5-6 and TRBJ2-2, with TRBD2 matching over 13 bases. The V gene's germline CDR1 is SGHDT and CDR2 YYEEEE. J lost 0 bases, V lost 2 bases, and 10 bases had no gene match. There are 20 residues in the CDR3. The CDR3 protein is CASSFGPGLAGRTNTGELFF. In DNA, the CDR3 is TGTGCCAGCAGCTTTGGTCCGGGACTAGCGGGGCGAACGAACACCGGGGAGCTGTTTTTT. Combining the CDR3 with reference TRBV5-6 and TRBJ2-2 gives the whole variable domain DAGVTQSPTHLIKTRGQQVTLRCSPKSGHDTVSWYQQALGQGPQFIFQYYEEEERQRGNFPDRFSGHQFPNYSSELNVNALLLGDSALYLCASSFGPGLAGRTNTGELFFGEGSRLTVL.

There are a few counts of this clonotype. This chain connects TRBV11-2 to TRBJ2-5; D may be TRBD1 (5 bases). This CDR3 comprises 14 residues. Trimming took 0 bases from V and 7 from J, leaving 12 bases between them. CDR1 and CDR2 from the germline V gene are SGHAT and FQNNGV. The CDR3 DNA is TGTGCCAGCAGCTTAGATGGGTATCAGGGGACCCAGTACTTC. Amino acid sequence: CASSLDGYQGTQYF.

This clonotype has a handful of counts. V and J are TRBV12-3 or TRBV12-4 and TRBJ2-5; possible D gene TRBD1, 5 bases. V lost 5 bases and J 9 bases, leaving 19 bases between the germline ends. The CDR3 loop spans 14 amino acids. The DNA for the CDR3 is TGTGCCAGCAGTCTTAGGGAAGGGGTCTGGGCCCAGTACTTC. This encodes CASSLREGVWAQYF.

The chain is built from TRBV7-2 and TRBJ2-1; no clear D. V was clipped by 6 bases and J by 9 bases, with 6 bases between them. The germline CDR1 and CDR2 sequences are SGHTA and FQGNSA. This CDR3 comprises 10 residues. The CDR3 DNA reads TGTGCCAGCAGTCAACTTGAGCAGTTCTTC. It codes for CASSQLEQFF.

This chain uses TRBV18 with TRBJ2-7; 9 nucleotides align to TRBD1. From germline, CDR1 is KGHSH and CDR2 LQKENI. This CDR3 is built from 18 residues. The V and J ends lost 3 bases and 2 bases, in that order; junction bases with no gene match: 14. CDR3 loop: CASSPGTGNERRTYEQYF. The DNA of the CDR3 is TGTGCCAGCTCACCGGGGACAGGGAACGAGCGACGTACCTACGAGCAGTACTTC.

J is TRBJ1-1 and V is TRBV29-1, with D possibly being TRBD1 (6 bases). V was shortened by 6 bases and J by 6 bases, with 17 bases between the two germline ends. The CDR3 is made up of 13 amino acids. Per the germline V gene, CDR1 is SQVTM and CDR2 is ANQGSEA. CDR3 in DNA: TGCAGCGTCCGAGAGGGGGTCCTGGCTGAAGCTTTCTTT. It translates to CSVREGVLAEAFF.

This clonotype was observed a handful of times. The chain has TRBV24-1 and TRBJ2-2; D remains ambiguous. The CDR3 is made up of 12 amino acids. Germline lookup yields CDR1 KGHDR and CDR2 SFDVKD. Trimming took off 2 bases at V and 7 bases at J, with 4 bases between the two ends. The CDR3 bases are TGTGCCACCAGTGATTGGAGCGGGGAGCTGTTTTTT. It yields the protein CATSDWSGELFF.

There are a few counts of this clonotype. The chain has TRBV11-2 and TRBJ2-3; D uncertain. The CDR3 sequence is 14 residues long. The germline gives CDR1 SGHAT, CDR2 FQNNGV. V was shortened by 1 base and J by 10 bases, with 15 bases between the two germline ends. CDR3 residues: CASSLAHSLLPQYF. The CDR3 coding sequence is TGTGCCAGCAGCTTAGCTCATTCCCTCCTTCCGCAGTATTTT.

The V and J genes are TRBV6-6 and TRBJ2-3, with D perhaps given as TRBD1 or TRBD2 (6 bases each). This CDR3 spans 15 amino acids. The ends were cut back, 4 bases at V and 4 bases at J, with 15 bases in the middle. CDR1 and CDR2 from the germline V gene are MNHNY and SVGAGI (reference sequence). CDR3 sequence reads: CASSSSGGQADTQYF. In DNA form, the CDR3 reads TGTGCCAGCAGTTCAAGTGGGGGGCAAGCAGATACGCAGTATTTT.

This clonotype was detected only a few times. V is TRBV6-6 and J is TRBJ2-7, with 8 bases that match TRBD1. The CDR3 has 14 residues. Germline V gene sequence: CDR1 MNHNY, CDR2 SVGAGI (reference sequence). Trimming cost V 7 bases and J 2 bases; bases outside gene matches: 7. The DNA of the CDR3 is TGTGCCAGCAACAGACAGGGGACCCCCTACGAGCAGTACTTC. As protein: CASNRQGTPYEQYF.

This clonotype occurred a few times. CDR3 region: CASSDRDLAGNTEAFF. CDR3 coding DNA: TGTGCCAGCAGTGACAGGGATTTAGCGGGCAACACTGAAGCTTTCTTT. The chain has TRBV9 and TRBJ1-1; 7 nucleotides match TRBD1. V was clipped by 5 bases and J by 2 bases; unmatched bases: 12. This CDR3 has 16 amino acids. The germline V gene has CDR1 SGDLS and CDR2 YYNGEE.

This clonotype was seen a handful of times. CDR3: CASSQRGNNSPLHF. The CDR3 DNA reads TGTGCCAGCAGTCAGAGGGGGAATAATTCACCCCTCCACTTT. The chain is built from TRBV12-3 or TRBV12-4 and TRBJ1-6; maybe TRBD1 (6 bases). The length of the CDR3 is 14 residues. V was clipped by 5 bases and J by 5 bases, with 10 bases between them.

This clonotype occurred many times. The V call is TRBV29-1, the J call TRBJ2-7; weak D call: TRBD1 (5 bases). Trimming pared 7 bases from V and 7 bases from J, leaving 17 bases between. Germline loops: CDR1 SQVTM, CDR2 ANQGSEA. There are 12 residues in the CDR3. CDR3 loop: CSGGYGLLEQYF. The DNA for the CDR3 is TGCAGCGGGGGCTATGGCCTCTTGGAGCAGTACTTC.

This clonotype turned up a few times. The chain joins TRBV15 to TRBJ2-7, with a possible D match to TRBD2 (5 bases). Per germline, CDR1 LNHNV and CDR2 YYDKDF (reference sequence). This CDR3 comprises 13 residues. The V end lost 3 bases, the J end lost 7 bases, and 13 bases lay between the germline ends. The CDR3, as DNA: TGTGCCACCAGCAGGGATAAGACGGGGGAGCAGTACTTC. It codes for CATSRDKTGEQYF.

This clonotype has more than one count but fewer than ten. CDR3 nucleotide sequence: TGCAGCGTTCAAATGGGGGACACTGAAGCTTTCTTT. It specifies CSVQMGDTEAFF. The J gene is TRBJ1-1, the V gene TRBV29-1; TRBD1 might be the D (5 bases). V lost 5 bases, J lost 3 bases, and 10 bases lay in between. The CDR3 is 12 residues long. Germline CDR1 is SQVTM and CDR2 is ANQGSEA.

The V gene is TRBV24-1, the J gene TRBJ1-1; tentatively, D is TRBD1 (5 bases). Germline V gene sequence: CDR1 KGHDR, CDR2 SFDVKD. Trimming stripped 1 base from V and 6 bases from J, with 8 bases between. The CDR3 is 13 residues long. CDR3 sequence reads: CATSDFRGAEAFF. CDR3 bases: TGTGCCACCAGTGATTTTCGAGGGGCTGAAGCTTTCTTT.